Below are 20 T cell receptor beta chains sequenced from a single sample in a study of T cell repertoires in cytomegalovirus infection. Antigens for these TCRs are unknown. TCRdb redid the calling of the reads with MiXCR, one entry per CDR3 protein. The table records roughly 90,000 distinct CDR3 sequences, approximately 30% of them present only once. Material: CD8+ T cells from cultured PBMCs, obtained from culture after CMV antigen stimulation. The source of these receptors is a human donor in good health (CMV status not recorded). Some clones in this sample may be carry-over from other donors' samples.

The chain employs TRBV6-5 and TRBJ1-1; D gene unclear. The CDR3 contains 13 residues. The V gene's germline CDR1 is MNHEY and CDR2 SVGAGI. V lost 6 bases, J lost 3 bases, and 11 bases lay in between. The CDR3 sequence: CASSQSFYTEAFF. CDR3 DNA sequence: TGTGCCAGCAGCCAGAGCTTTTACACTGAAGCTTTCTTT.

The rearrangement joins TRBV6-5 to TRBJ1-2; TRBD1 is a possible D gene (5 bases). CDR1 is MNHEY, CDR2 SVGAGI, per germline. The CDR3 contains 15 residues. V was cut by 6 bases and J by 1 base, with 15 bases left in between. CDR3 in DNA: TGTGCCAGCAGCCCCGATGCAGGGTATAACTATGGCTACACCTTC. Its protein product is CASSPDAGYNYGYTF.

V and J are TRBV20-1 and TRBJ1-6, with TRBD1 identical over 9 bases. CDR1 and CDR2 (germline): DFQATT, SNEGSKA (reference sequence). With V trimmed by 5 bases and J by 10 bases, 12 bases remained unmatched. This CDR3 region has 15 residues. The CDR3 bases are TGCAGTGCTCAAGACAGGGACAGGGTATCGTCACCCCTCCACTTT. Translating gives CSAQDRDRVSSPLHF.

This clonotype was counted only a few times. The rearrangement uses TRBV4-1 and TRBJ1-1; 9 bases are a match to TRBD1. The CDR3 totals 15 residues. Germline loops: CDR1 MGHRA, CDR2 YSYEKL. V was pared by 4 bases and J by 3 bases, with 6 bases of the junction left unmatched. The CDR3 is CASSPLQGADTEAFF. The DNA for the CDR3 is TGCGCCAGCAGCCCACTACAGGGGGCGGACACTGAAGCTTTCTTT.

V usage is TRBV6-1 and J usage is TRBJ1-4; 8 nucleotides line up with TRBD1. This CDR3 is built from 15 residues. Germline CDR1 reads MNHNS; CDR2 reads SASEGT. Trimming cost V 2 bases and J 3 bases; bases outside gene matches: 2. CDR3 in DNA: TGTGCCAGCAGTGAACAGGGGGCGGCTAATGAAAAACTGTTTTTT. It encodes CASSEQGAANEKLFF.

This sequence joins TRBV7-2 and TRBJ1-5, with D perhaps TRBD1 (6 bases). Germline V CDR1 and CDR2: SGHTA, FQGNSA. The CDR3 contains 15 residues. Trimming stripped 2 bases from V and 2 bases from J, with 10 bases between. DNA for the CDR3: TGTGCCAGCAGCTTAAGCAGGGGACGCAATCAGCCCCAGCATTTT. It is translated as CASSLSRGRNQPQHF.

V gene TRBV6-5 combines with J gene TRBJ2-7; 9 nucleotides align to TRBD1. The germline V gene encodes CDR1 MNHEY and CDR2 SVGAGI. The CDR3 is 15 amino acids. The V gene end was trimmed by 5 bases and the J gene end by 4 bases; junction bases not matched to a gene: 9. CDR3: CASSDTGGAGYEQYF. Here the CDR3 DNA reads TGTGCCAGCAGTGACACAGGGGGCGCGGGGTACGAGCAGTACTTC.

This sequence joins TRBV12-3 or TRBV12-4 and TRBJ1-6; 7 bases match TRBD1. J was trimmed by 7 bases and V by 6 bases; bases with no gene match: 6. The CDR3 covers 14 residues. CDR3 sequence reads: CASRSGTANSPLHF. CDR3 coding DNA: TGTGCCAGCAGGTCCGGGACAGCGAATTCACCCCTCCACTTT.

This clonotype occurred a few times. Written as DNA, the CDR3 is TGCGCCAGCAGCCAAGTCGCGGGAAGATGGGATCAGCCCCAGCATTTT. It translates to CASSQVAGRWDQPQHF. The V and J genes are TRBV4-1 and TRBJ1-5, with D unclear. Germline V gene sequence: CDR1 MGHRA, CDR2 YSYEKL. The V gene lost 1 base and the J gene lost 5 bases, with 15 bases spanning the gap. The CDR3 loop spans 16 amino acids.

There are a few counts of this clonotype. The chain recombines TRBV7-9 with TRBJ2-7; 7 bases line up with TRBD1. CDR1 and CDR2 (germline): SEHNR, FQNEAQ (reference sequence). This CDR3 comprises 15 residues. J gave up 0 bases and V 5 bases, and 7 bases lay outside the gene matches. The CDR3 DNA reads TGTGCCAGCAGCCCGCGACAGGGTCCCTCCTACGAGCAGTACTTC. Translating gives CASSPRQGPSYEQYF.

This chain joins TRBV7-6 and TRBJ2-5; the match to TRBD2 covers 9 bases. The germline V gene encodes CDR1 SGHVS and CDR2 FNYEAQ. The V and J ends lost 4 bases and 4 bases, in that order; junction bases with no gene match: 7. This CDR3 comprises 15 residues. CDR3 sequence (DNA): TGTGCCAGCAGCTGGATAGCGGGGGAGACAGAGACCCAGTACTTC. Translated, it gives CASSWIAGETETQYF.

The genes are TRBV7-6 and TRBJ2-1; TRBD2 matches at 9 bases. This CDR3 is 15 amino acids long. V was clipped by 5 bases and J by 3 bases; unmatched bases: 5. From germline, CDR1 is SGHVS and CDR2 FNYEAQ. The CDR3: CASSPLAGYYNEQFF. CDR3 nucleotide sequence: TGTGCCAGCAGCCCTCTAGCGGGGTACTACAATGAGCAGTTCTTC.

The CDR3 DNA reads as TGTGCCAGTACTATCAACGGGGGTAGTGAGCAGTTCTTC. It is translated as CASTINGGSEQFF. The J gene is TRBJ2-1, the V gene TRBV19; possible D gene TRBD2, 6 bases. The CDR3 runs to 13 residues. Looked up from germline, CDR1 is LNHDA and CDR2 is SQIVND (reference sequence). Trimming took 7 bases from V and 9 from J, leaving 16 bases between them.

A single count supports this clonotype. V is TRBV6-6 and J is TRBJ2-1; D remains unclear. Between the trimmed V and J ends, which lost 2 bases and 5 bases, there was a span of 4 bases. The germline gives CDR1 MNHNY, CDR2 SVGAGI (reference sequence). The CDR3 length is 12 residues. This CDR3 is CASSYRDNEQFF. The DNA of the CDR3 is TGTGCCAGCAGTTACAGGGACAATGAGCAGTTCTTC.

The chain joins TRBV29-1 to TRBJ1-2; TRBD1 is a possible D gene (6 bases). Germline V gives CDR1 SQVTM, CDR2 ANQGSEA. The CDR3 is made up of 12 amino acids. V gave up 3 bases and J gave up 6 bases, with 11 bases separating them. The CDR3 is CSVDGGANGYTF. The CDR3 DNA reads as TGCAGCGTTGACGGGGGGGCAAATGGCTACACCTTC.

The chain recombines TRBV15 with TRBJ1-1; no clear D. Trimming cost V 2 bases and J 0 bases, with 10 bases left between them. CDR1 LNHNV and CDR2 YYDKDF come from the germline V gene (reference sequence). The CDR3 loop spans 15 amino acids. CDR3 in DNA: TGTGCCACCAGCAGATTGGACGGGTTGAACACTGAAGCTTTCTTT. This sequence encodes CATSRLDGLNTEAFF.

The chain couples TRBV11-2 to TRBJ2-5; a weak D match, TRBD2 (5 bases). Per germline, CDR1 SGHAT and CDR2 FQNNGV. The ends were cut back, 3 bases at V and 4 bases at J, with 6 bases in the middle. The CDR3 is made up of 12 amino acids. The CDR3 reads CASSFSAETQYF. The CDR3 DNA sequence: TGTGCCAGCAGCTTTAGCGCAGAGACCCAGTACTTC.

This chain connects TRBV6-5 to TRBJ2-7; D tentatively fits TRBD1 or TRBD2 (5 bases each). CDR1 is MNHEY, CDR2 SVGAGI, per germline. CDR3 length equals 15 residues. V was clipped by 2 bases and J by 0 bases, with 11 bases between them. CDR3 DNA: TGTGCCAGCAGTTACACCTGGGGGAGCTCCTACGAGCAGTACTTC. This encodes CASSYTWGSSYEQYF.

The chain uses TRBV6-5 and TRBJ1-6; 7 bases agree with TRBD1. CDR1 is MNHEY, CDR2 SVGAGI, per germline. The J segment lost 10 bases and the V segment lost 6 bases, leaving 12 bases of the junction unmatched. The CDR3 is made up of 15 amino acids. CDR3 sequence: CASSQGTAVESPLHF. DNA for the CDR3: TGTGCCAGCAGCCAAGGGACAGCGGTAGAGTCACCCCTCCACTTT.

This clonotype was picked up a small number of times. This chain joins TRBV6-5 and TRBJ1-2; TRBD1 aligns across 8 bases. V shed 6 bases, J shed 8 bases, and the junction held 5 bases outside the gene matches. The CDR3 is 12 amino acids. Germline V gene lookup returns CDR1 MNHEY and CDR2 SVGAGI. The CDR3 loop is CASREGTGGYTF. For the CDR3, the DNA is TGTGCCAGCAGGGAAGGGACAGGAGGCTACACCTTC.